Listed here is a single T cell receptor (beta chain). Its specificity is not known. Trimming cost V 5 bases and J 4 bases, with 9 bases left between them. The germline V gene has CDR1 MNHEY and CDR2 SMNVEV (reference sequence). This CDR3 comprises 14 residues. Clones were read by immunoSEQ multiplex PCR, and TCRdb kept only the in-frame ones, dropping some. The profile shows 120,000 or so clones, about 90% of them singletons. The data originate from a study of cytomegalovirus exposure and HLA in healthy donors. Study-level results: Reports described diagnosis of cytomegalovirus status by the classifier as highly specific and sensitive.

The V and J genes are TRBV27 and TRBJ2-6; D is ambiguous. This TCR derives from a man younger than 40 in good health and CMV-seronegative. The sequencing input was PBMCs. CDR3 sequence reads: CASSPMGGANVLTF. CDR3 nucleotides: TGTGCCAGCAGTCCCATGGGCGGGGCCAACGTCCTGACTTTC.